The source of this T cell receptor (beta chain) is a study of Graves' ophthalmopathy and Graves' hyperthyroidism. Other autoimmune disease, uncontrolled infection, pregnancy and lactation led to exclusion. The CDR3 sequence is 16 residues long. The germline V gene encodes CDR1 DFQATT and CDR2 SNEGSKA (reference sequence). Between the trimmed V and J ends, which lost 5 bases and 3 bases, there was a span of 22 bases. This clonotype has a single count. The sequenced template was RNA, covering the TCR beta CDR3 region. The workflow started with a first-round RT-PCR run with HTBI primers and then moved on to a second-round multiplex PCR. TCRdb re-derived calls from the multiplex PCR reads in MiXCR, one entry per CDR3 protein. The table lists 600,000 to 950,000 distinct CDR3 sequences, 35% to 50% of them singletons.

J is TRBJ2-5 and V is TRBV20-1; TRBD2 might be the D (6 bases). This receptor was taken from an adult man with Graves' ophthalmopathy. The sequenced material came from peripheral blood. CDR3 nucleotide sequence: TGCAGTGCTGCCCGTGATGACGGGACTGGCGAAGAGACCCAGTACTTC. Its protein product is CSAARDDGTGEETQYF.